The source of this T cell receptor beta chain is a study of cytomegalovirus exposure and HLA in healthy donors. At the level of the study: HLA-typed donors were the source of 90 million or so unique TCRs, which an early data release held.

General study results and limits: Several of the most significant clusters appeared linked to common viral pathogens, based on a later analysis. TCR beta V segments were, for the most part, productive about 87% or about 30% of the time in an earlier analysis.

Use of 60 Vbeta and 13 Jbeta primers characterized the PCR. The method was immunoSEQ multiplex PCR; TCRdb's version includes in-frame clones alone and lacks a portion of them. The sample shows around 130,000 clones, roughly three quarters of them seen only once. Likely unrecorded immune exposures existed in these nominally healthy donors. About this clone itself: Its antigen is not known.

Sequencing input: PBMCs. This sequence was found in a woman aged 55 to 70 in good health and CMV-seronegative.

In DNA, the CDR3 is TGTGCCAGCAGTGGATGGACAGGGCGGAATCAGCCCCAGCATTTT. It yields the protein CASSGWTGRNQPQHF. The J gene is TRBJ1-5, the V gene TRBV2, with 8 bases that match TRBD1. CDR3 size: 15 residues. The V segment lost 4 bases and the J segment 4 bases; nucleotides outside the gene matches: 6. Germline CDR1 is SNHLY and CDR2 is FYNNEI.